These T cell receptor beta chains were read from a single sample in a study of cytomegalovirus exposure and HLA in healthy donors. Generated by immunoSEQ multiplex PCR, the TCRdb table keeps only in-frame clones and is missing some. The sample consists of some 250,000 clones, around 91% of them appearing once. Specimen: PBMCs. Receptor source: a woman under 30 in good health and CMV-seronegative. The CDR3 runs from the conserved cysteine through the conserved F or W. A D gene is named only where the DNA matches it firmly.

CDR3aa,CDR3nt,j_gene,d_gene,v_gene
CASSSGTGSYGYTF,TGTGCCAGCAGTTCTGGGACAGGGTCCTATGGCTACACCTTC,TRBJ1-2,TRBD1,TRBV6-5
CASSQNRGLEPQHF,TGTGCCAGCAGTCAGAACAGGGGGCTTGAACCCCAGCATTTT,TRBJ1-5,TRBD1,TRBV27
CASTGAHNSPLHF,TGTGCCAGTACAGGGGCCCATAATTCACCCCTCCACTTT,TRBJ1-6,NA,TRBV19
CASSLMVGNQPQHF,TGTGCCAGCAGTTTGATGGTAGGCAATCAGCCCCAGCATTTT,TRBJ1-5,NA,TRBV28
CASSPRTSGGAETQYF,TGTGCCAGCAGCCCCAGGACTAGCGGGGGGGCGGAGACCCAGTACTTC,TRBJ2-5,TRBD2,TRBV7-2
CASSVSQGAEKLFF,TGTGCCAGCAGTGTTTCCCAGGGGGCTGAAAAACTGTTTTTT,TRBJ1-4,TRBD1,TRBV2
CASSLDSTLEAFF,TGTGCCAGCAGTTTGGACAGCACACTTGAAGCTTTCTTT,TRBJ1-1,NA,TRBV6-5
CASSGGGIYNEQFF,TGTGCCAGCAGCGGGGGGGGCATCTACAATGAGCAGTTCTTC,TRBJ2-1,TRBD2,TRBV2
CASTLLGALSPDTQYF,TGTGCCAGCACCCTGCTGGGGGCCCTGAGTCCAGATACGCAGTATTTT,TRBJ2-3,NA,TRBV4-2
CASSLGWPSYEQYF,TGTGCCAGCAGCTTAGGATGGCCAAGCTACGAGCAGTACTTC,TRBJ2-7,NA,TRBV7-2
CASSQGRSTRPTNEKLFF,TGCGCCAGCAGCCAAGGGAGGTCCACCAGACCAACTAATGAAAAACTGTTTTTT,TRBJ1-4,NA,TRBV4-1
CATSSGGPGDEQFF,TGTGCCACCAGCAGCGGGGGGCCGGGCGATGAGCAGTTCTTC,TRBJ2-1,NA,TRBV15
CASSRTGNSYEQYF,TGTGCCAGCAGCCGGACTGGGAACTCCTACGAGCAGTACTTC,TRBJ2-7,NA,TRBV11-2
CASVTQGNEQFF,TGTGCCAGCGTCACACAGGGTAATGAGCAGTTCTTC,TRBJ2-1,NA,TRBV2
CASSLTGGPEQFF,TGTGCCAGCAGCTTAACCGGGGGGCCTGAGCAGTTCTTC,TRBJ2-1,NA,TRBV7-9
CANNPLAGGASAYGYTF,TGTGCCAACAACCCCTTGGCAGGGGGCGCGAGCGCCTATGGCTACACCTTC,TRBJ1-2,TRBD1,TRBV2